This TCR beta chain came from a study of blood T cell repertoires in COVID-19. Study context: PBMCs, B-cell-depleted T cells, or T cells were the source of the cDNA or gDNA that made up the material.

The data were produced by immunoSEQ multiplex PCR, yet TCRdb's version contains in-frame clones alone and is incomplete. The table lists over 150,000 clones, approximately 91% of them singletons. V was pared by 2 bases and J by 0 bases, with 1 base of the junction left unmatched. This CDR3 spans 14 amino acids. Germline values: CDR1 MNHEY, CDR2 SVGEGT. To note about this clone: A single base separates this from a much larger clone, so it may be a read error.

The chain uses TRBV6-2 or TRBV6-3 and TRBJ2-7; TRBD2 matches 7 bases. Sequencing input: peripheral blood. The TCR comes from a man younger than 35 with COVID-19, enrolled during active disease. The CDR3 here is CASSYGTNSYEQYF. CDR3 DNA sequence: TGTGCCAGCAGTTACGGGACTAACTCCTACGAGCAGTACTTC.